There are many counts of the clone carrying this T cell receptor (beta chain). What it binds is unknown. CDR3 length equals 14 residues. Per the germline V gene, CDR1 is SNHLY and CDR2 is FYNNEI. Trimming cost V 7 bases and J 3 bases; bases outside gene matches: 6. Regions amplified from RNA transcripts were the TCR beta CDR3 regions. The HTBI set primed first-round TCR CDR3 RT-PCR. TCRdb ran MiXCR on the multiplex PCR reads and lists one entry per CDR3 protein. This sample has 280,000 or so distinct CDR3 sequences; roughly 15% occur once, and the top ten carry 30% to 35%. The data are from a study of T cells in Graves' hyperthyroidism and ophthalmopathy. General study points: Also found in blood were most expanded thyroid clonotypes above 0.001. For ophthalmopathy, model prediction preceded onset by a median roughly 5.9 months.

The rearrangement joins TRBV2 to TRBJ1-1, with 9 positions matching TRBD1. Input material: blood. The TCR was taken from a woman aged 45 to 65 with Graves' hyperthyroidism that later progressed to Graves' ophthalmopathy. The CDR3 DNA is TGTGCCAGCAAGGACAGGGGATATGACACTGAAGCTTTCTTT. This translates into CASKDRGYDTEAFF.